The 24 T cell receptor beta chains presented below share a single source sample, sequenced in a study of shared clonotypes between healthy human individuals. Here immunoSEQ multiplex PCR was the method, and the copy in TCRdb shows in-frame clones only, minus some. The data show approximately 1,500,000 clones, about 98% seen once. Material: naive CD4+ T cells sorted from blood. The subset: CD45RA+ positively selected. All receptors come from a man aged 25-40 years in good health.

The chain carries TRBV5-1 and TRBJ2-1; TRBD2 aligns across 10 bases. V shed 4 bases and J 7 bases; nucleotides not matched to a gene: 5. The germline CDR1 and CDR2 sequences are SGHRS and YFSETQ. CDR3 length: 14 amino acids. CDR3 protein: CASSTGTSANEQFF. Written as DNA, the CDR3 is TGCGCCAGCAGCACCGGGACTAGCGCAAATGAGCAGTTCTTC.

This chain connects TRBV7-2 to TRBJ1-2; perhaps TRBD1 as D (6 bases). V was cut by 1 base and J by 4 bases, with 16 bases left in between. The germline V gene encodes CDR1 SGHTA and CDR2 FQGNSA. The CDR3 covers 16 residues. CDR3 amino acids: CASSLGQVDPFYGYTF. DNA for the CDR3: TGTGCCAGCAGCTTAGGACAGGTGGATCCGTTCTATGGCTACACCTTC.

V usage is TRBV5-8 and J usage is TRBJ2-7, with D uncertain. This CDR3 has 12 amino acids. The V and J ends lost 4 bases and 0 bases respectively, with 5 bases between them. Germline loops: CDR1 SGHTS, CDR2 YDEGEE. CDR3 in DNA: TGTGCCAGCAGCACCGACTCCTACGAGCAGTACTTC. Protein product: CASSTDSYEQYF.

This clone was counted once. The V call is TRBV6-1, the J call TRBJ1-2; D is perhaps TRBD1 (6 bases). Germline V CDR1 and CDR2: MNHNS, SASEGT. CDR3 length: 16 amino acids. The V end was cut by 0 bases, the J end by 3 bases, with 14 bases between. The CDR3 nucleotides read TGTGCCAGCAGTGAAGCTTGGGCAGGGGATTACTATGGCTACACCTTC. Translated, it gives CASSEAWAGDYYGYTF.

V and J are TRBV5-1 and TRBJ2-5; 7 nucleotides agree with TRBD1. This CDR3 has 15 amino acids. From germline, CDR1 is SGHRS and CDR2 YFSETQ. The trim removed 2 bases at V and 4 bases at J, leaving 8 bases unmatched. The CDR3 loop reads CASSLITGERETQYF. CDR3 in DNA: TGCGCCAGCAGCTTAATAACAGGGGAGAGAGAGACCCAGTACTTC.

As for this clone: The same CDR3 arises from other DNA sequences in this sample as well. V gene TRBV7-2 combines with J gene TRBJ2-7; 7 bases align to TRBD1. The CDR3 sequence is 13 residues long. V gave up 2 bases and J gave up 2 bases; unmatched junction bases: 0. Per germline, CDR1 SGHTA and CDR2 FQGNSA. CDR3 in amino acids: CASSLTGAYEQYF. DNA of the CDR3: TGTGCCAGCAGCTTAACAGGGGCCTACGAGCAGTACTTC. Drawing the rest from reference TRBV7-2 and TRBJ2-7, the complete variable domain is GAGVSQSPSNKVTEKGKDVELRCDPISGHTALYWYRQSLGQGLEFLIYFQGNSAPDKSGLPSDRFSAERTGGSVSTLTIQRTQQEDSAVYLCASSLTGAYEQYFGPGTRLTVT.

The chain carries TRBV9 and TRBJ1-2, with 9 bases that match TRBD1. CDR3 length equals 14 residues. Trimming cost V 4 bases and J 6 bases; bases outside gene matches: 7. Looked up from germline, CDR1 is SGDLS and CDR2 is YYNGEE. The CDR3 spells CASSPRTGENGYTF. The CDR3 DNA sequence: TGTGCCAGCAGCCCAAGGACAGGGGAAAATGGCTACACCTTC. The full variable domain, with the rest looked up from reference TRBV9 and TRBJ1-2, is DSGVTQTPKHLITATGQRVTLRCSPRSGDLSVYWYQQSLDQGLQFLIQYYNGEERAKGNILERFSAQQFPDLHSELNLSSLELGDSALYFCASSPRTGENGYTFGSGTRLTVV.

This chain joins TRBV9 and TRBJ1-1, with 9 bases matching TRBD1. This CDR3 has 15 amino acids. The germline CDR1 and CDR2 sequences are SGDLS and YYNGEE. V shed 4 bases, J shed 3 bases, and the junction held 7 bases outside the gene matches. The CDR3 coding sequence is TGTGCCAGCAGCCCCCAGGACAGGGGTTACACTGAAGCTTTCTTT. Its protein product is CASSPQDRGYTEAFF.

In its sample, this clone was seen a few times. Distinct nucleotide sequences in the sample also encode this CDR3. The rearrangement joins TRBV9 to TRBJ2-1; D is uncertain. CDR1 and CDR2 from the germline V gene are SGDLS and YYNGEE. The ends were cut back, 2 bases at V and 7 bases at J, with 4 bases in the middle. The CDR3 spans 11 residues. CDR3 nucleotide sequence: TGTGCCAGCAGCGTGGCGAATGAGCAGTTCTTC. Translated, it gives CASSVANEQFF. The full variable domain, in which reference TRBV9 and TRBJ2-1 provide the parts outside the CDR3, is DSGVTQTPKHLITATGQRVTLRCSPRSGDLSVYWYQQSLDQGLQFLIQYYNGEERAKGNILERFSAQQFPDLHSELNLSSLELGDSALYFCASSVANEQFFGPGTRLTVL.

The chain has TRBV9 and TRBJ2-3, with 10 bases that match TRBD2. Germline CDR1 SGDLS, CDR2 YYNGEE. CDR3 length: 15 residues. Trimming cost V 3 bases and J 2 bases; bases outside gene matches: 3. This chain's CDR3 is CASSATSGITDTQYF. CDR3 nucleotides: TGTGCCAGCAGCGCAACTAGCGGGATCACAGATACGCAGTATTTT. The whole variable domain, remainder taken from reference TRBV9 and TRBJ2-3, is DSGVTQTPKHLITATGQRVTLRCSPRSGDLSVYWYQQSLDQGLQFLIQYYNGEERAKGNILERFSAQQFPDLHSELNLSSLELGDSALYFCASSATSGITDTQYFGPGTRLTVL.

V is TRBV11-2 and J is TRBJ1-5, with D possibly TRBD1 on 5 matching bases. The CDR3 runs 13 residues. Per germline, CDR1 SGHAT and CDR2 FQNNGV. V dropped 5 bases and J dropped 6 bases, with 11 bases sitting between them. The CDR3 region has the DNA TGTGCCAGCAGCATGACAGAACGTCAGCCCCAGCATTTT. Residues: CASSMTERQPQHF. The complete variable domain, with remaining parts taken from reference TRBV11-2 and TRBJ1-5, reads EAGVAQSPRYKIIEKRQSVAFWCNPISGHATLYWYQQILGQGPKLLIQFQNNGVVDDSQLPKDRFSAERLKGVDSTLKIQPAKLEDSAVYLCASSMTERQPQHFGDGTRLSIL.

The CDR3 DNA reads TGTGCCAGCTCACCATCAACAGGGCCCTTTGCCAATCAGCCCCAGCATTTT. This sequence encodes CASSPSTGPFANQPQHF. This chain connects TRBV18 to TRBJ1-5; D possibly corresponds to TRBD1 (6 bases). CDR3 length: 17 residues. Per the germline V gene, CDR1 is KGHSH and CDR2 is LQKENI. The V end lost 2 bases, the J end lost 3 bases, and 17 bases lay between the germline ends.

The rearrangement joins TRBV28 to TRBJ2-3; TRBD1 matches at 8 bases. CDR3 length: 15 residues. Germline V gene lookup returns CDR1 MDHEN and CDR2 SYDVKM. J lost 0 bases, V lost 6 bases, and 5 bases had no gene match. The CDR3 nucleotides are TGTGCCAGCAGCGCAGGGGGCGAGAGCACAGATACGCAGTATTTT. Translating it yields CASSAGGESTDTQYF.

This sequence joins TRBV5-1 and TRBJ2-2; 10 bases agree with TRBD1. The germline gives CDR1 SGHRS, CDR2 YFSETQ. With V trimmed by 0 bases and J by 10 bases, 6 bases remained unmatched. The CDR3 is 15 residues long. Written as DNA, the CDR3 is TGCGCCAGCAGCTTGGTGGTGGGACAGGGGTTGGAGCTGTTTTTT. Translating gives CASSLVVGQGLELFF.

This chain's CDR3 is CAIWDQNNEQFF. CDR3 nucleotides: TGTGCCATTTGGGACCAAAACAATGAGCAGTTCTTC. V gene TRBV10-3 combines with J gene TRBJ2-1; D may match TRBD1 or TRBD2 (5 bases each). The germline CDR1 and CDR2 sequences are ENHRY and SYGVKD. V lost 9 bases and J lost 5, with 11 bases in between. The CDR3 length is 12 residues.

The rearrangement links TRBV6-4 to TRBJ2-3; D uncertain. The CDR3 loop spans 15 amino acids. Trimming shortened V by 6 bases and J by 2 bases, and 15 bases separated the two germline ends. From germline, CDR1 is MRHNA and CDR2 SNTAGT. The CDR3 here is CASRATHQITDTQYF. In DNA, the CDR3 is TGTGCCAGCAGGGCGACCCACCAGATCACAGATACGCAGTATTTT.

The V gene is TRBV7-6, the J gene TRBJ2-1, with TRBD1 matching over 9 bases. Germline V gives CDR1 SGHVS, CDR2 FNYEAQ. V was clipped by 5 bases and J by 6 bases; unmatched bases: 8. The CDR3 is made up of 15 amino acids. The CDR3 loop is CASSPYGTGINEQFF. The DNA of the CDR3 is TGTGCCAGCAGCCCTTACGGGACAGGGATCAATGAGCAGTTCTTC.

This clone was seen just once. This chain links TRBV14 with TRBJ2-3; no firm D call. The CDR3 totals 13 residues. Germline loops: CDR1 SGHDN, CDR2 FVKESK. With 0 bases removed from V and 10 bases from J, the gap between germline ends came to 11 bases. CDR3 loop: CASSQDRFLSQYF. CDR3 bases: TGTGCCAGCAGCCAAGATCGCTTCCTATCGCAGTATTTT.

The chain uses TRBV9 and TRBJ2-2; 12 nucleotides match TRBD2. The CDR3 is made up of 21 amino acids. Germline lookup yields CDR1 SGDLS and CDR2 YYNGEE. Losses at the gene ends were 5 bases for V and 1 base for J; bases not matched to a gene: 18. CDR3 amino acids: CASSASKEGGLAGLNTGELFF. CDR3 in DNA: TGTGCCAGCAGTGCATCCAAGGAGGGTGGACTAGCGGGGCTGAACACCGGGGAGCTGTTTTTT.

The chain uses TRBV4-1 and TRBJ2-7; TRBD1 matches at 10 bases. Germline V gene data show CDR1 as MGHRA and CDR2 as YSYEKL. Losses at the gene ends were 1 base for V and 5 bases for J; bases not matched to a gene: 11. This CDR3 contains 17 residues. The CDR3 region is CASSQAPGTGAQDEQYF. The CDR3 DNA reads as TGCGCCAGCAGCCAAGCCCCCGGGACAGGGGCCCAGGACGAGCAGTACTTC.

This clone was seen just once. V gene TRBV19 combines with J gene TRBJ1-5; D remains unclear. Trimming pared 10 bases from V and 1 base from J, leaving 14 bases between. From germline, CDR1 is LNHDA and CDR2 SQIVND (reference sequence). The CDR3 totals 14 residues. The CDR3 sequence: CATSSSRSNQPQHF. Here the CDR3 DNA reads TGTGCCACCTCCTCGTCCAGAAGCAATCAGCCCCAGCATTTT. Supplemented by reference TRBV19 and TRBJ1-5, the full variable domain reads DGGITQSPKYLFRKEGQNVTLSCEQNLNHDAMYWYRQDPGQGLRLIYYSQIVNDFQKGDIAEGYSVSREKKESFPLTVTSAQKNPTAFYLCATSSSRSNQPQHFGDGTRLSIL.

The chain carries TRBV9 and TRBJ2-1, with 10 bases fitting TRBD2. V was pared by 2 bases and J by 4 bases, with 6 bases of the junction left unmatched. Germline assignment: CDR1 SGDLS and CDR2 YYNGEE. The length of the CDR3 is 16 residues. This CDR3 reads CASSVGSGRVYNEQFF. The DNA of the CDR3 is TGTGCCAGCAGCGTTGGGAGCGGGAGGGTATACAATGAGCAGTTCTTC.

CDR3 sequence reads: CASTTLGTPQGEQYF. CDR3 DNA sequence: TGTGCCAGCACCACGCTTGGGACTCCTCAAGGCGAGCAGTACTTC. The chain carries TRBV6-5 and TRBJ2-7, with D possibly TRBD2 on 6 matching bases. V was trimmed by 7 bases and J by 6 bases, leaving 22 bases between them. The CDR3 contains 15 residues. Germline CDR1 and CDR2: MNHEY and SVGAGI.

The rearrangement joins TRBV6-4 to TRBJ1-2, with D unresolved. Germline V gene sequence: CDR1 MRHNA, CDR2 SNTAGT. V was trimmed by 3 bases and J by 2 bases, leaving 10 bases between them. The length of the CDR3 is 14 residues. This CDR3 is CASSEVPGNYGYTF. CDR3 bases: TGTGCCAGCAGTGAGGTCCCCGGGAACTATGGCTACACCTTC.